The TCR beta chain described here comes from a study of cytomegalovirus exposure and HLA in healthy donors. Whole-study findings and limits: Confirmation in vitro established that a few CMV-associated chains were specific for CMV antigens. A classifier reportedly called cytomegalovirus status with high sensitivity and specificity. Most TCR beta V segments were productive about 87% or about 30% of the time in an earlier analysis.

Comments on this clone: Its target is unknown.

It was with 60 Vbeta and 13 Jbeta primers that the PCR ran. Original processing methods: The authors later counted about 80 million unique TCR beta chains, some 9.9 million of them shared. This table comes from immunoSEQ multiplex PCR, and its TCRdb copy is limited to in-frame clones, with some not included. That table gives V, J and clone size, and the DNA gave D and trimming. The table has approximately 180,000 clones, roughly 80% seen once. CDR3 length: 13 amino acids. The J segment lost 8 bases and the V segment lost 3 bases, leaving 8 bases of the junction unmatched. The germline gives CDR1 GTSNPN, CDR2 SVGIG (reference sequence).

The sample was PBMCs. This receptor was taken from a woman between 18 and 30 years old in good health and CMV-seronegative. The rearrangement joins TRBV30 to TRBJ2-3; 7 nucleotides line up with TRBD1. CDR3 sequence: CAWRSDRVGTQYF. CDR3 nucleotide sequence: TGTGCCTGGAGGTCCGACAGGGTGGGTACGCAGTATTTT.